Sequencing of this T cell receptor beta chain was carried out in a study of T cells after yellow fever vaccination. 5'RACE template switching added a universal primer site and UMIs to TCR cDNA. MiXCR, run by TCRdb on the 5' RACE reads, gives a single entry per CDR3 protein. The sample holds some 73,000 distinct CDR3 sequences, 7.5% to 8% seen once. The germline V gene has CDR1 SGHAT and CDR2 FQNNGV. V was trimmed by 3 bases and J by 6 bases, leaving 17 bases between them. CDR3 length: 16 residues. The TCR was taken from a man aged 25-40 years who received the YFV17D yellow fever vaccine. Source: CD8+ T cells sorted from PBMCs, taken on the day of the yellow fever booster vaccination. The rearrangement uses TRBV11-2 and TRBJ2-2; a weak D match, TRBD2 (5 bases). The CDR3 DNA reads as TGTGCCAGCAGCTTGGTACTAGGAGAATGGGCCGGGGAGCTGTTTTTT. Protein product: CASSLVLGEWAGELFF.